These 6 T cell receptor beta chains originate from one sample sequenced in a study of T cell clonotyping in hematopoietic cell transplantation. Data came from immunoSEQ multiplex PCR; TCRdb stores just in-frame clones and leaves some out. Of more than 3,000 clones listed, around three quarters are singletons. This specimen consisted of peripheral blood mononuclear cells, obtained at the time of graft-versus-host disease after allogeneic stem cell transplant. Receptor source: a female patient between 50 and 59 years old who had an allogeneic stem cell transplant from an unrelated donor, so the T cells may come from the graft donor. Some clones in this sample may be carry-over from other donors' samples.

V and J are TRBV10-3 and TRBJ1-5; TRBD1 aligns across 8 bases. V was pared by 10 bases and J by 0 bases, with 8 bases of the junction left unmatched. This CDR3 is 15 amino acids long. CDR1 ENHRY and CDR2 SYGVKD come from the germline V gene. Here the CDR3 reads CASSDREDSNQPQHF. The DNA for the CDR3 is TGTGCCAGCTCGGACAGGGAGGATAGCAATCAGCCCCAGCATTTT.

This clone was detected a few times. In nucleotides, the CDR3 is TGTGCCATCAGTGATCACCAAGTCGGCTATGGCTACACCTTC. This gives the protein CAISDHQVGYGYTF. The chain combines TRBV10-3 with TRBJ1-2; D is unresolved. CDR1 and CDR2 (germline): ENHRY, SYGVKD. The CDR3 has 14 residues. Trimming stripped 3 bases from V and 4 bases from J, with 12 bases between.

The chain has TRBV27 and TRBJ2-7; D is ambiguous. The CDR3 covers 14 residues. The V gene lost 3 bases and the J gene lost 2 bases, with 11 bases spanning the gap. Germline V gives CDR1 MNHEY, CDR2 SMNVEV (reference sequence). The CDR3 DNA reads as TGTGCCAGCAGTTTCGGCCCATTTCCCTACGAGCAGTACTTC. It is translated as CASSFGPFPYEQYF.

This clone has more than one count but fewer than ten. The genes are TRBV6-6 and TRBJ2-7; D is ambiguous. The CDR3 has 14 amino acids. V was clipped by 0 bases and J by 7 bases, with 13 bases between them. Germline V lookup: CDR1 MNHNY, CDR2 SVGAGI (reference sequence). DNA for the CDR3: TGTGCCAGCAGTTACTCGATGGGTTATGGTGAGCAGTACTTC. Its protein is CASSYSMGYGEQYF.

The CDR3 sequence: CASSPEDRVRDQPQHF. The DNA of the CDR3 is TGTGCCAGCTCACCAGAGGACAGGGTGCGGGATCAGCCCCAGCATTTT. The V gene is TRBV18, the J gene TRBJ1-5, with TRBD1 matching over 8 bases. Germline V lookup: CDR1 KGHSH, CDR2 LQKENI. J lost 5 bases, V lost 2 bases, and 8 bases had no gene match. The CDR3 runs to 16 residues. The full variable domain, completed using reference TRBV18 and TRBJ1-5, is NAGVMQNPRHLVRRRGQEARLRCSPMKGHSHVYWYRQLPEEGLKFMVYLQKENIIDESGMPKERFSAEFPKEGPSILRIQQVVRGDSAAYFCASSPEDRVRDQPQHFGDGTRLSIL.

This chain links TRBV19 with TRBJ1-1; the D gene is possibly TRBD1 (5 bases). The germline V gene encodes CDR1 LNHDA and CDR2 SQIVND (reference sequence). This CDR3 has 15 amino acids. V was trimmed by 3 bases and J by 3 bases, leaving 14 bases between them. The CDR3 region has the DNA TGTGCCAGTAGTATTTCCGGGTTGGGGGACACTGAAGCTTTCTTT. Its translation: CASSISGLGDTEAFF.